The 2 T cell receptor beta chains given below trace back to one sample, sequenced in a study of T cell repertoires in cytomegalovirus infection. TCRdb used MiXCR to reprocess the reads, holding one entry per CDR3 protein. The sample consists of almost 300,000 distinct CDR3 sequences, around 10% of them appearing once. The specimen sequenced was PBMCs. The receptors derive from a human donor in good health (CMV status not recorded). Some clones in this sample may be carry-over from other donors' samples.

This clonotype was counted ten times or more. J is TRBJ2-4 and V is TRBV20-1; the match to TRBD2 covers 9 bases. This CDR3 contains 16 residues. The ends lost 0 bases at V and 2 bases at J; junction bases unmatched: 5. Germline V lookup: CDR1 DFQATT, CDR2 SNEGSKA (reference sequence). The CDR3 coding sequence is TGCAGTGCTAGAGATAGCCTAGCGGGAACCAAAAACATTCAGTACTTC. Amino acid sequence: CSARDSLAGTKNIQYF.

The table lists this clonotype with many counts. The V gene is TRBV12-3 or TRBV12-4, the J gene TRBJ2-6; D ambiguous. The CDR3 is 13 residues long. Trimming shortened V by 6 bases and J by 2 bases, and 5 bases separated the two germline ends. The DNA of the CDR3 is TGTGCCAGCAGCCACACTGGGGCCAACGTCCTGACTTTC. Amino acid sequence: CASSHTGANVLTF.